This T cell receptor (beta chain) derives from a study of CD8+ T cells in alopecia areata. Turning to the study itself: Treatment of the treated patients consisted of oral tofacitinib, 5 to 10 mg twice daily.

Extraction of RNA preceded its reverse transcription into cDNA, which served as the sequencing template. TCRdb's copy holds only in-frame clones and misses some; the assay was immunoSEQ multiplex PCR. Of fewer than 100,000 clones detected, 50% to 75% appear once; the ten largest clones hold about a sixth. Regarding the study as a whole: Among the top 100, expanded CD8+ clones, as well as scalp clonality, were significantly decreased by tofacitinib.

A note on this clone: Its antigen remains unidentified.

Specified treatment: oral pan-JAK inhibitor, 5-10 mg twice daily. Lesional scalp tissue (obtained by punch biopsy) and peripheral blood were collected from alopecia areata patients. V was clipped by 3 bases and J by 5 bases, with 19 bases between them. This CDR3 is built from 16 residues. CDR1 and CDR2 (germline): SEHNR, FQNEAQ (reference sequence). The chain carries TRBV7-9 and TRBJ2-5; D uncertain. This TCR derives from a human donor with alopecia areata. The material sequenced was CD8+ T cells sorted from blood, taken at week 4, from a patient treated with tofacitinib. The CDR3 is CASSLGSAIPGETQYF. The CDR3 DNA reads TGTGCCAGCAGCTTGGGGTCGGCAATTCCTGGCGAGACCCAGTACTTC.